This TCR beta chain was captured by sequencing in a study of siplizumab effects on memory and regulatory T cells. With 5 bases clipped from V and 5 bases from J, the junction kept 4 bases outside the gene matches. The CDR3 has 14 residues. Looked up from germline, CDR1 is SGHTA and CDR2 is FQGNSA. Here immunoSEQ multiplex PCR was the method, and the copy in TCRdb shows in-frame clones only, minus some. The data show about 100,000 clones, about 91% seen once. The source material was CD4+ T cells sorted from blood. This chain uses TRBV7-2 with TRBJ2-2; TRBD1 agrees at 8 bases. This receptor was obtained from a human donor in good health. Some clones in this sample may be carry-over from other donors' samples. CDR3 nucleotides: TGTGCCAGCAGCAGGACAGGGTTTACCGGGGAGCTGTTTTTT. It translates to CASSRTGFTGELFF.